This T cell receptor (beta chain) stems from a study of shared clonotypes between healthy human individuals. Overall study: Each donor contributed plates that comprised three CD4 naive, three CD4 memory, two CD8 naive and one CD8 memory.

Clones were sequenced by immunoSEQ multiplex PCR, and TCRdb holds only the in-frame ones, with some missing. The table includes 2,500,000 or so clones, 85% to 95% detected once. Trimming took 7 bases from V and 4 from J; bases not matched to a gene: 4. This CDR3 has 12 residues. Germline loops: CDR1 SQVTM, CDR2 ANQGSEA. Input material: naive CD4+ T cells from PBMCs. Subset given: CD45RA+ positively selected. This sequence originates from a man younger than 35 in good health. Some clones in this sample may be carry-over from other donors' samples. The J gene is TRBJ1-2, the V gene TRBV29-1; 9 bases align to TRBD1. CDR3 protein: CSGGTGSYGYTF. The DNA for the CDR3 is TGCAGCGGGGGGACAGGGAGCTATGGCTACACCTTC.